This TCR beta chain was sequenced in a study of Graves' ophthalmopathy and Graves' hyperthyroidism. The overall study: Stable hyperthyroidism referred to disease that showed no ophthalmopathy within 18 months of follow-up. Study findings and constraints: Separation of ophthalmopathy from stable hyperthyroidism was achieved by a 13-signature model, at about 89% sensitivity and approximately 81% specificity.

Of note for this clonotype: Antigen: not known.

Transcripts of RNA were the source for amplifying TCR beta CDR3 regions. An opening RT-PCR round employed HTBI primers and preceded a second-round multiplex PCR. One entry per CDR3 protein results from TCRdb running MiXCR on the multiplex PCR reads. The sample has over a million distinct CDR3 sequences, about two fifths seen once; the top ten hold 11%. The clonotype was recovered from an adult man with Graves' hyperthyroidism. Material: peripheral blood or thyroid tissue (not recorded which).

The CDR3 region has the DNA TGTGCCAGCAGCTCCCGTCGTACAGATACGCAGTATTTT. The encoded protein is CASSSRRTDTQYF. The chain employs TRBV7-2 and TRBJ2-3, with D unresolved. The germline V and J ends were trimmed by 4 bases and 3 bases, with 8 bases remaining between them. CDR1 is SGHTA, CDR2 FQGNSA, per germline. This CDR3 region has 13 residues.